This T cell receptor beta chain is drawn from a study of cytomegalovirus exposure and HLA in healthy donors. Broader study findings: The likely origin of a cluster of highly shared sequence variants was a sequencing artifact.

Of note for this clone: Its matching antigen is unknown.

PCR employed 60 Vbeta and 13 Jbeta primers. Clones were read by immunoSEQ multiplex PCR, and TCRdb kept only the in-frame ones, dropping some. The repertoire consists of roughly 140,000 clones, with roughly 79% occurring once and the leading ten covering 2.8%. V gave up 2 bases and J gave up 4 bases; unmatched junction bases: 8. Looked up from germline, CDR1 is ENHRY and CDR2 is SYGVKD. The CDR3 covers 16 residues. Sequenced: PBMCs. The rearrangement joins TRBV10-3 to TRBJ2-1; 7 nucleotides line up with TRBD2. This TCR derives from a male donor in good health and CMV-seronegative. CDR3 in amino acids: CAISEGGGPLYNEQFF. The CDR3 DNA reads as TGTGCCATCAGTGAGGGGGGGGGACCCCTATACAATGAGCAGTTCTTC.